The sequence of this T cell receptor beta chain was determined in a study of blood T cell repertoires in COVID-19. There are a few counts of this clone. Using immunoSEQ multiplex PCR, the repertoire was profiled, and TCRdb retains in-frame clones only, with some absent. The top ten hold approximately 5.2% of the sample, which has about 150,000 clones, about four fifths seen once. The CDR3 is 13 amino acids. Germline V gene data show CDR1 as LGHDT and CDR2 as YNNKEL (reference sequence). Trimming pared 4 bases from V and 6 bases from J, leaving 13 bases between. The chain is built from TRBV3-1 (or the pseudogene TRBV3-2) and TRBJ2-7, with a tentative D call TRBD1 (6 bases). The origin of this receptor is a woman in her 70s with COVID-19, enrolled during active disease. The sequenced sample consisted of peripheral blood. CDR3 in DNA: TGTGCCAGCAGCCGGGACACCCTTGCCGAGCAGTACTTC. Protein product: CASSRDTLAEQYF.